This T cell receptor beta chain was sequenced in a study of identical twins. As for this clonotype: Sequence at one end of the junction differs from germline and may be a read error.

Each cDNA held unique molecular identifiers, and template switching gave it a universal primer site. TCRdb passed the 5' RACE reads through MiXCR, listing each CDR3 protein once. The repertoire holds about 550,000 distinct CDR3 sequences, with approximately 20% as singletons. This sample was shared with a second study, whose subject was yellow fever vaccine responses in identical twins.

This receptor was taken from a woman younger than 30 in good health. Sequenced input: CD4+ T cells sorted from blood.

CDR3 DNA: TGTGACAGCAGCCAGGACAGAAATTCACCCCTCCACTTT. It encodes CDSSQDRNSPLHF. The chain recombines TRBV3-1 with TRBJ1-6, with D perhaps matching TRBD1 (6 bases). The CDR3 length is 13 residues. Germline V gene sequence: CDR1 LGHDT, CDR2 YNNKEL (reference sequence).